This T cell receptor (beta chain) originates from a study of regulatory T cells in long-lasting Graves disease. The wider study: Positivity for TSH receptor antibodies plus over 5 years of antithyroid drugs meant persistent Graves' disease.

General study findings and limits: Persistent disease showed a preference for TRBV28, TRBJ1-2 and TRBJ2-5. Only peripheral blood was studied, not thyroid tissue. Persistent Graves' patients showed less TCR diversity than newly diagnosed patients showed.

The time point here: persistent/refractory GD, antithyroid drugs over 5 years with positive TRAb. From PBMCs, RNA was extracted and then used to make the TCR library. With iRepertoire HTBI primers and Arm-PCR of CDR3 regions, TCR beta libraries were built. Using its own MiXCR run on the multiplex PCR reads, TCRdb lists one record per CDR3 protein. The table records about 460,000 distinct CDR3 sequences, under 25% of them present only once. This clonotype was detected ten times or more. As yet, its antigen is unknown. Trimming at V came to 3 bases and at J to 5 bases, leaving 11 bases not matched to a gene. CDR3 size: 17 residues. Germline-derived CDR1 and CDR2 are MDHEN and SYDVKM.

The TCR originated in a female donor with Graves disease. The J gene is TRBJ2-2, the V gene TRBV28; 8 bases agree with TRBD1. Sequences were derived from peripheral blood mononuclear cells (PBMCs), sampled when the disease was refractory, from a patient treated with antithyroid drugs. The CDR3 nucleotides are TGTGCCAGCAGTTTGCGCGACAGGGGTTTCTTGACCGGGGAGCTGTTTTTT. It specifies CASSLRDRGFLTGELFF.